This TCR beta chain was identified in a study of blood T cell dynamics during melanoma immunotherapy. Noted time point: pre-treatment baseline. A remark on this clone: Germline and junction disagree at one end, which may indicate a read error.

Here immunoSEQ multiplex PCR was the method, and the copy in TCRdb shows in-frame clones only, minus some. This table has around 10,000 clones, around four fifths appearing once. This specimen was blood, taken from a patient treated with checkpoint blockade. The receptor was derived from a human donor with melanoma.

CDR3 region: CAGSPPLADTQYF. In DNA form, the CDR3 reads TGTGCCGGCAGCCCTCCTCTAGCGGATACGCAGTATTTT. The chain combines TRBV11-2 with TRBJ2-3, with D tentatively TRBD2 (6 bases). The CDR3 is 13 amino acids. In germline, CDR1 is SGHAT, CDR2 FQNNGV. Full variable domain (rest looked up from reference TRBV11-2 and TRBJ2-3): EAGVAQSPRYKIIEKRQSVAFWCNPISGHATLYWYQQILGQGPKLLIQFQNNGVVDDSQLPKDRFSAERLKGVDSTLKIQPAKLEDSAVYLCAGSPPLADTQYFGPGTRLTVL.